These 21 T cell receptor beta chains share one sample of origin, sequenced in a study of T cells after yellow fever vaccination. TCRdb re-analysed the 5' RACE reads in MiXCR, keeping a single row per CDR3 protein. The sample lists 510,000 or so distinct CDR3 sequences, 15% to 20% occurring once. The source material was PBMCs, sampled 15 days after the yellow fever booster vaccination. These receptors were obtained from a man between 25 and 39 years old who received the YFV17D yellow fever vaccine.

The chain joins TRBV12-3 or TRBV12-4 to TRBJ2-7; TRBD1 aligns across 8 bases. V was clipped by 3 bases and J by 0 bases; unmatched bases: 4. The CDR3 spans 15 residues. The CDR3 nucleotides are TGTGCCAGCAGTTTTCAGGGACAGGCCTCCTACGAGCAGTACTTC. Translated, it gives CASSFQGQASYEQYF.

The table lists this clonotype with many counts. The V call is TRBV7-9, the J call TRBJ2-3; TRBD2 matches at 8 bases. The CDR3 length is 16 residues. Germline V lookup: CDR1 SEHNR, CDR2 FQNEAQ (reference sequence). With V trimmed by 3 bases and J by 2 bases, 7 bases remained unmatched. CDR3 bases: TGTGCCAGCAGCTTTAAGGCTAGCGGGCTCACAGATACGCAGTATTTT. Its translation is CASSFKASGLTDTQYF.

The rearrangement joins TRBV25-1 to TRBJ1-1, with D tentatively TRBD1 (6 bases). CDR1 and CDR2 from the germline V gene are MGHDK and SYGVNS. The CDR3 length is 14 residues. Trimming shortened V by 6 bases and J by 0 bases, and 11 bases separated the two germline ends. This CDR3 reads CASSEGGMNTEAFF. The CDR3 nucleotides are TGTGCCAGCAGCGAGGGGGGGATGAACACTGAAGCTTTCTTT.

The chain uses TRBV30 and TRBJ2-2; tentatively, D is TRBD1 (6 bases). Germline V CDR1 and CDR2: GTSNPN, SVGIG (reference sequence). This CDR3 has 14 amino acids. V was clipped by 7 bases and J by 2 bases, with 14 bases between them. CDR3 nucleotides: TGTGCCTTGACGACAGGCCCTAACACCGGGGAGCTGTTTTTT. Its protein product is CALTTGPNTGELFF. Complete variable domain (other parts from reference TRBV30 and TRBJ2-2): SQTIHQWPATLVQPVGSPLSLECTVEGTSNPNLYWYRQAAGRGLQLLFYSVGIGQISSEVPQNLSASRPQDRQFILSSKKLLLSDSGFYLCALTTGPNTGELFFGEGSRLTVL.

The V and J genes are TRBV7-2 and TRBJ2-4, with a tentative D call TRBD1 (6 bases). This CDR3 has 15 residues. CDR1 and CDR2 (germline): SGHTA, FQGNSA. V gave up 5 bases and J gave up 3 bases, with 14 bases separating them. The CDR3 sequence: CASSAGVVGKNIQYF. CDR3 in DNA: TGTGCCAGCAGCGCAGGGGTCGTTGGCAAAAACATTCAGTACTTC.

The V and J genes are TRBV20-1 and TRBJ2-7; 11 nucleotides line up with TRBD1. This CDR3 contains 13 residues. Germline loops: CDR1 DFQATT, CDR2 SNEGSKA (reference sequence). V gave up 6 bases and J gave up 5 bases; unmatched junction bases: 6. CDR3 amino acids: CSAPRTGGHEQYF. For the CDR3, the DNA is TGCAGTGCCCCTCGGACAGGGGGCCACGAGCAGTACTTC.

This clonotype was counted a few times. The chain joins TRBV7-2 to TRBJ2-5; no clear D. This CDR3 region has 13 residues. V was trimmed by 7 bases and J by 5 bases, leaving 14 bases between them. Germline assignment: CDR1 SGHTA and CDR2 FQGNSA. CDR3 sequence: CASTPGWGETQYF. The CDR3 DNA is TGTGCCAGCACCCCCGGGTGGGGTGAGACCCAGTACTTC.

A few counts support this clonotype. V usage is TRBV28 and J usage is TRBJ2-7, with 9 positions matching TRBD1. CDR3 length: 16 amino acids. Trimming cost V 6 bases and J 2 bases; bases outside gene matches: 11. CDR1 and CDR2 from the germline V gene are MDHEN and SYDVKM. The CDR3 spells CASRVVSGQGTYEQYF. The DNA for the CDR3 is TGTGCCAGCAGAGTCGTGTCGGGACAGGGCACCTACGAGCAGTACTTC.

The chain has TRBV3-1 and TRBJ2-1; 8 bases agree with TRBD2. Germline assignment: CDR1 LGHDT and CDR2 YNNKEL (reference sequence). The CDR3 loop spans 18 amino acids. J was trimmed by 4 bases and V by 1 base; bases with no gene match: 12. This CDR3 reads CASSQGVSGVRLYNEQFF. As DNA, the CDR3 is TGTGCCAGCAGCCAAGGAGTTAGCGGGGTAAGGCTGTACAATGAGCAGTTCTTC.

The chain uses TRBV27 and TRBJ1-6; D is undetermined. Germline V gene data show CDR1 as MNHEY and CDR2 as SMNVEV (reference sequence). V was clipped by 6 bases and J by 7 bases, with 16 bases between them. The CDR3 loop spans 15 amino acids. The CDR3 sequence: CASSRLGQSNSPLHF. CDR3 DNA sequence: TGTGCCAGCAGCCGCCTGGGTCAGTCAAATTCACCCCTCCACTTT.

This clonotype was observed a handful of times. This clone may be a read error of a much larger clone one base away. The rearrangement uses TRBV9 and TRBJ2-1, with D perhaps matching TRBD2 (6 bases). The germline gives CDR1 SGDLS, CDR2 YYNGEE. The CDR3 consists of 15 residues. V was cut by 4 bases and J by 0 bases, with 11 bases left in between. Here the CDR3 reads CASSSGTRSYNEQFF. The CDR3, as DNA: TGTGCCAGCAGCTCCGGGACTCGCTCCTACAATGAGCAGTTCTTC.

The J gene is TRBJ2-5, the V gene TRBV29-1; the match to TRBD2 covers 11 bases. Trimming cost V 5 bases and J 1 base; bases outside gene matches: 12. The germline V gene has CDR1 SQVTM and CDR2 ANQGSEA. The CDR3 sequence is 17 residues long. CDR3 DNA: TGCAGCGTTCGGGGTACTAGCGGGAGTAATAGCCAAGAGACCCAGTACTTC. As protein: CSVRGTSGSNSQETQYF.

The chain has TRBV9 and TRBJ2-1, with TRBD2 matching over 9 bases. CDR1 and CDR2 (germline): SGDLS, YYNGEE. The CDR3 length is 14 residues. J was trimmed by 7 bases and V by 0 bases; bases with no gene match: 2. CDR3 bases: TGTGCCAGCAGCGTAGGACTAGCGGCAAATGAGCAGTTCTTC. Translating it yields CASSVGLAANEQFF.

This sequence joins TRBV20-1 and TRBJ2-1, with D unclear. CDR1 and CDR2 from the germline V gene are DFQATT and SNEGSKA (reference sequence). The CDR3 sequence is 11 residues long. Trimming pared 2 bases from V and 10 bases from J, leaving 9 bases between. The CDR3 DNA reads TGCAGTGCTAGATATCATTGGGAGCAGTTCTTC. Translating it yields CSARYHWEQFF.

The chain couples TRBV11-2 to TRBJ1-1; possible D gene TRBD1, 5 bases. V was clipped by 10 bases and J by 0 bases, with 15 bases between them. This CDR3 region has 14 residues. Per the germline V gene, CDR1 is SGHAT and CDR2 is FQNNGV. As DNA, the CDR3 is TGTGCCACGAGGGCCAAGGGGATGAACACTGAAGCTTTCTTT. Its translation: CATRAKGMNTEAFF.

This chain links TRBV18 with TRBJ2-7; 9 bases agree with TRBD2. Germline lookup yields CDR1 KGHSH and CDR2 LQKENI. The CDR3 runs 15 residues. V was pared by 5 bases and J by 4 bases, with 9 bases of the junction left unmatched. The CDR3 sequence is CASSTIAGVPYEQYF. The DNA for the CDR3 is TGTGCCAGCTCAACAATAGCGGGGGTCCCTTACGAGCAGTACTTC.

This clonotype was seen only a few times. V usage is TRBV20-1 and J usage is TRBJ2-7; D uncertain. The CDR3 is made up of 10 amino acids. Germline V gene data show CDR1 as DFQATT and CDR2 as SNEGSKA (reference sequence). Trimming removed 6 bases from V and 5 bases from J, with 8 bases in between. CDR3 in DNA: TGCAGTGCCATGGGAAACGAGCAGTACTTC. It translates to CSAMGNEQYF.

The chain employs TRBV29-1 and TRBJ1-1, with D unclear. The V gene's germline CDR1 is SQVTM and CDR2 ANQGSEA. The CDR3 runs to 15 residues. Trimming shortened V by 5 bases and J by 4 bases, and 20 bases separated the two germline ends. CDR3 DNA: TGCAGCGTTATCCCCCGCGACGTGTCTAGCACTGAAGCTTTCTTT. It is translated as CSVIPRDVSSTEAFF.

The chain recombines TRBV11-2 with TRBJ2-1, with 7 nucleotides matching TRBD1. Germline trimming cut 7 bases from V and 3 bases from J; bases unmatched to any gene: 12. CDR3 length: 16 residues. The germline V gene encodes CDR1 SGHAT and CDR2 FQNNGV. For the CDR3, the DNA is TGTGCCAGCACCTTCGTGGTGGGGGACAGCTACAATGAGCAGTTCTTC. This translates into CASTFVVGDSYNEQFF. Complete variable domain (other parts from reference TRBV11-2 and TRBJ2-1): EAGVAQSPRYKIIEKRQSVAFWCNPISGHATLYWYQQILGQGPKLLIQFQNNGVVDDSQLPKDRFSAERLKGVDSTLKIQPAKLEDSAVYLCASTFVVGDSYNEQFFGPGTRLTVL.

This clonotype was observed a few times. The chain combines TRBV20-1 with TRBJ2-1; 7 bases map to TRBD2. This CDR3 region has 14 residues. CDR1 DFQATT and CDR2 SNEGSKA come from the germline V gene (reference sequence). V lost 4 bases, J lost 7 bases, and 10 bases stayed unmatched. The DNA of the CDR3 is TGCAGTGCTACTCAAAGACTAGCACGGAATGAGCAGTTCTTC. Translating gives CSATQRLARNEQFF.

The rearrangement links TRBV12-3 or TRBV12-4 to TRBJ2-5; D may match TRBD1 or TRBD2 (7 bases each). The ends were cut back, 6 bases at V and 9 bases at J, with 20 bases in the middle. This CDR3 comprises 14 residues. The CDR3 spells CASRTGRGVGPQYF. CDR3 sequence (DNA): TGTGCCAGCAGGACAGGGAGGGGAGTGGGGCCCCAGTACTTC.